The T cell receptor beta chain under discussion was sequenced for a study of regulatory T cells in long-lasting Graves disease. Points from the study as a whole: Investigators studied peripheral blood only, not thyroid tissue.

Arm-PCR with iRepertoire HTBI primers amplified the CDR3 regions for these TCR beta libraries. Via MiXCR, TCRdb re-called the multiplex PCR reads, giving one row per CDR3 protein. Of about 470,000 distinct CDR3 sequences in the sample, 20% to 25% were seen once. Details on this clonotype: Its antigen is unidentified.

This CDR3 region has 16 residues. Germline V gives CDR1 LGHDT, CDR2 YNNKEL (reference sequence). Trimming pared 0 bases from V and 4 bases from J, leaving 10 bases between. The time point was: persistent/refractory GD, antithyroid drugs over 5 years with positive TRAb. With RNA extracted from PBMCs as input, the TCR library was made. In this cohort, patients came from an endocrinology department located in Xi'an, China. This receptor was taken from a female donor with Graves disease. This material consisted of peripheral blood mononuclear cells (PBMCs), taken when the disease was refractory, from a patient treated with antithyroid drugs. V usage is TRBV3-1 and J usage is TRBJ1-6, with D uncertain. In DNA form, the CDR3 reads TGTGCCAGCAGCCAAGATCACGGGGTATATAATTCACCCCTCCACTTT. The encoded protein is CASSQDHGVYNSPLHF.